This TCR beta chain was found in a study of shared clonotypes between healthy human individuals. The CDR3 is made up of 14 amino acids. Germline V gene data show CDR1 as SNHLY and CDR2 as FYNNEI. V lost 8 bases and J 7 bases, leaving 18 bases between the germline ends. Replicate PCRs for sorted subsets used around 200 ng DNA; this equaled tens of thousands of T cell genomes. Data came from immunoSEQ multiplex PCR; TCRdb stores just in-frame clones and leaves some out. Found here are about 2.3 million clones, about 90% of them singletons; the top ten hold more than 0.35%. The source material was naive CD4+ T cells from PBMCs. Subset in this sample: CD45RA+ positively selected. The receptor was isolated from a man younger than 35 in good health. Some clones in this sample may be carry-over from other donors' samples. The chain carries TRBV2 and TRBJ1-5; D uncertain. In DNA form, the CDR3 reads TGTGCCAGCTCTGGGTCCCCTCCCGGGCAGCCCCAGCATTTT. It encodes CASSGSPPGQPQHF.